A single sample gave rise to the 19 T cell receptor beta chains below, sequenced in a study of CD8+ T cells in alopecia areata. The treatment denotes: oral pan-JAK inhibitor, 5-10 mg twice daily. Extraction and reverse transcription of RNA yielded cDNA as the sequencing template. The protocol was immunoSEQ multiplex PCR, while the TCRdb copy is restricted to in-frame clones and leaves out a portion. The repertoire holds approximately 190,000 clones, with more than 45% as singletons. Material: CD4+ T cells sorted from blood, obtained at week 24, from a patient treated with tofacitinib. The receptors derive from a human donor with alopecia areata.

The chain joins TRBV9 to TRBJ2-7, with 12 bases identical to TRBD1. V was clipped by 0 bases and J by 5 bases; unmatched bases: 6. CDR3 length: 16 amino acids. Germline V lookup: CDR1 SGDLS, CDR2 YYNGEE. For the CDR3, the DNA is TGTGCCAGCAGCGTAGGGGACAGGGGGCTCGTCGACGAGCAGTACTTC. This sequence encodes CASSVGDRGLVDEQYF.

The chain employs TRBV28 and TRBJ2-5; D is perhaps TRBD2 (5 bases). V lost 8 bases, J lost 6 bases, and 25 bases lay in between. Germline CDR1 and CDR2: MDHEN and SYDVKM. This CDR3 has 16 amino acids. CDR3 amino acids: CASSEFGNGRVKTQYF. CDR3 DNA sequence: TGTGCCAGCTCCGAATTCGGGAACGGCCGGGTAAAGACCCAGTACTTC.

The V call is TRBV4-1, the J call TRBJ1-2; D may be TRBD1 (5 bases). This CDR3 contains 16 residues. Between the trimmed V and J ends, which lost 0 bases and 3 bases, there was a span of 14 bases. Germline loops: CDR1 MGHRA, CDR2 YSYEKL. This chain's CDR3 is CASSQDLSGTYYGYTF. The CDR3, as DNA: TGCGCCAGCAGCCAAGACCTCAGCGGGACGTACTATGGCTACACCTTC.

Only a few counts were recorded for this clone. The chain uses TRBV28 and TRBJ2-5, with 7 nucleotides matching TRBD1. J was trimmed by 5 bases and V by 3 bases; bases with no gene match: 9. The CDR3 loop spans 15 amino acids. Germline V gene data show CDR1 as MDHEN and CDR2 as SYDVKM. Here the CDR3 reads CASSFYDRVAETQYF. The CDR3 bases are TGTGCCAGCAGTTTCTACGACAGGGTTGCGGAGACCCAGTACTTC. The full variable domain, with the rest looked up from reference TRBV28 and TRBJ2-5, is DVKVTQSSRYLVKRTGEKVFLECVQDMDHENMFWYRQDPGLGLRLIYFSYDVKMKEKGDIPEGYSVSREKKERFSLILESASTNQTSMYLCASSFYDRVAETQYFGPGTRLLVL.

This CDR3 is CASSWGGGSEQYF. CDR3 DNA: TGTGCCAGCAGCTGGGGTGGAGGTAGCGAGCAGTACTTC. This rearrangement joins TRBV2 to TRBJ2-7, with a possible D match to TRBD2 (5 bases). The CDR3 totals 13 residues. Germline values: CDR1 SNHLY, CDR2 FYNNEI. V was trimmed by 6 bases and J by 6 bases, leaving 15 bases between them.

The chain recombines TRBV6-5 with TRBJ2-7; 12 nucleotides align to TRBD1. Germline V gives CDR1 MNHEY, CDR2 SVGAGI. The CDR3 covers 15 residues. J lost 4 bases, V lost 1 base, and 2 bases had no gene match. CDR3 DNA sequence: TGTGCCAGCAGTTACTGGGGACAGGGGGCTTACGAGCAGTACTTC. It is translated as CASSYWGQGAYEQYF.

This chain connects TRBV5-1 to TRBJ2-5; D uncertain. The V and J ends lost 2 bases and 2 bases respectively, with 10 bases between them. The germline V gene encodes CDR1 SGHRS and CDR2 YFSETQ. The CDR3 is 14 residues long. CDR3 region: CASSFGRLQETQYF. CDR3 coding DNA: TGCGCCAGCAGCTTTGGACGGCTACAAGAGACCCAGTACTTC.

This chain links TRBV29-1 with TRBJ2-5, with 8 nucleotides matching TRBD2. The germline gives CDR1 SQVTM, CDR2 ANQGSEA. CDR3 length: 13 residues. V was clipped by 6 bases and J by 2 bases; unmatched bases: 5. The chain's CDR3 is CSVKRGPQETQYF. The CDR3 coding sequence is TGCAGCGTAAAGCGGGGGCCGCAAGAGACCCAGTACTTC.

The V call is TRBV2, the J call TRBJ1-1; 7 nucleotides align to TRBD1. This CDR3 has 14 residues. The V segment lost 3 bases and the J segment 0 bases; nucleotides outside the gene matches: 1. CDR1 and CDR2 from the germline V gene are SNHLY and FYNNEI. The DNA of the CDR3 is TGTGCCAGCAGTGAGGGGACAGTGAACACTGAAGCTTTCTTT. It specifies CASSEGTVNTEAFF.

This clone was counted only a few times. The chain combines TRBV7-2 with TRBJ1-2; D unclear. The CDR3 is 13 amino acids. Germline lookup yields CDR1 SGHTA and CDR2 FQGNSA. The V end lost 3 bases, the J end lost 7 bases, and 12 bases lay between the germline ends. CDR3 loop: CASSFESGFGYTF. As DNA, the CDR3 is TGTGCCAGCAGCTTTGAAAGTGGATTTGGCTACACCTTC.

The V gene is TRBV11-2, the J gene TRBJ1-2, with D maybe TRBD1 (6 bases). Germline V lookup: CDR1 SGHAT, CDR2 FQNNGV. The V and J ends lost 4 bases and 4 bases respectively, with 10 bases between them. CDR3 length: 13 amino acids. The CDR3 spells CASSSDRRYGYTF. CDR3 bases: TGTGCCAGCAGCTCGGACAGACGCTATGGCTACACCTTC.

CDR3 DNA sequence: TGCGCCAGCAGCCAACCGGGGGGAACCTACGAGCAGTACTTC. Protein product: CASSQPGGTYEQYF. The chain has TRBV4-1 and TRBJ2-7; 7 bases agree with TRBD2. Germline loops: CDR1 MGHRA, CDR2 YSYEKL. V was pared by 2 bases and J by 2 bases, with 3 bases of the junction left unmatched. CDR3 size: 14 residues.

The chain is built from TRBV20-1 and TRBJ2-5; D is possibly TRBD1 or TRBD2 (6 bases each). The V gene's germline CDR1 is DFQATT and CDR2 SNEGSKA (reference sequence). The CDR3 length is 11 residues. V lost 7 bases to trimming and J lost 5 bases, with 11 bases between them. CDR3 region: CSVGAGETQYF. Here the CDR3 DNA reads TGCAGTGTGGGGGCGGGGGAGACCCAGTACTTC.

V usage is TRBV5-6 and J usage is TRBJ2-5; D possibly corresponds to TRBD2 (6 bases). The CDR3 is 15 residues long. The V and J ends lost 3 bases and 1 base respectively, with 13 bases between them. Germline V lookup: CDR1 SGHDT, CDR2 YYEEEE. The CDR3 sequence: CASSWDSEFQETQYF. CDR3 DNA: TGTGCCAGCAGCTGGGACTCCGAGTTCCAAGAGACCCAGTACTTC.

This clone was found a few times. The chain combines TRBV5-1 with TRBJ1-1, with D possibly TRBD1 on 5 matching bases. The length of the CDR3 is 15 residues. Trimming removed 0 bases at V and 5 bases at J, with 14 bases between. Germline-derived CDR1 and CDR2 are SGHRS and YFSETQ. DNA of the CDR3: TGCGCCAGCAGCTTGGAAGTCAGGGTAGGGACTGAAGCTTTCTTT. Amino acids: CASSLEVRVGTEAFF.

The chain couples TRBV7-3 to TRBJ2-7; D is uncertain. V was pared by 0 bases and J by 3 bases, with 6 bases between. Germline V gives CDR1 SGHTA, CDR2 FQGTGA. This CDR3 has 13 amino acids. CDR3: CASSLTANYEQYF. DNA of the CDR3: TGTGCCAGCAGCTTAACGGCCAACTACGAGCAGTACTTC.

As DNA, the CDR3 is TGCGCCAGCAGCCAAGTATCGAGGGAGTTGGGCTACACCTTC. Its protein product is CASSQVSRELGYTF. V usage is TRBV4-1 and J usage is TRBJ1-2, with D hard to call. This CDR3 contains 14 residues. Germline V gene data show CDR1 as MGHRA and CDR2 as YSYEKL. The V end lost 1 base, the J end lost 8 bases, and 14 bases lay between the germline ends.

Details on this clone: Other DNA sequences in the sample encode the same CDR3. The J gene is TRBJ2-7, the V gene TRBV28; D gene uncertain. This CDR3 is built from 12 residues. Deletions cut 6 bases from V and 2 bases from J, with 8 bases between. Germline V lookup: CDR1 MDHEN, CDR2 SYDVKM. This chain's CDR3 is CASSPLTYEQYF. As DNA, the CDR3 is TGTGCCAGCAGCCCCTTAACCTACGAGCAGTACTTC.

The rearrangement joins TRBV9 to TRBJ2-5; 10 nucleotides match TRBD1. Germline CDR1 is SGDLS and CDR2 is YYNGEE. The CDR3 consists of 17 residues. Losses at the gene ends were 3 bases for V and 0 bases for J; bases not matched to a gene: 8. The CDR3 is CASSANPGQGYQETQYF. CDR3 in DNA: TGTGCCAGCAGCGCGAATCCGGGACAGGGGTACCAAGAGACCCAGTACTTC.